One and the same sample provided the 19 T cell receptor beta chains below, sequenced in a study of cytomegalovirus exposure and HLA in healthy donors. The PCR was carried out with 60 Vbeta primers and 13 Jbeta primers. Some clones are missing from TCRdb's copy, which holds only in-frame ones; the method was immunoSEQ multiplex PCR. The table shows approximately 190,000 clones, with about four fifths occurring only once. Sequenced material: PBMCs. The receptors here all came from a woman aged 50 to 60 in good health and CMV-seropositive.

The gene calls are TRBV15 and TRBJ2-1, with a weak D call TRBD1 (5 bases). CDR1 and CDR2 (germline): LNHNV, YYDKDF (reference sequence). The CDR3 sequence is 14 residues long. Trimming took off 7 bases at V and 5 bases at J, with 15 bases between the two ends. As DNA, the CDR3 is TGTGCCACCACCGAATGGCAGGGAAACAATGAGCAGTTCTTC. Amino acids: CATTEWQGNNEQFF.

The genes are TRBV19 and TRBJ1-3, with 8 positions matching TRBD1. The ends lost 3 bases at V and 3 bases at J; junction bases unmatched: 4. The CDR3 is made up of 15 amino acids. Per germline, CDR1 LNHDA and CDR2 SQIVND (reference sequence). The CDR3 sequence is CASSIAGGSGNTIYF. CDR3 coding DNA: TGTGCCAGTAGTATCGCAGGGGGCAGTGGAAACACCATATATTTT. The full variable domain, its missing parts supplied by reference TRBV19 and TRBJ1-3, is DGGITQSPKYLFRKEGQNVTLSCEQNLNHDAMYWYRQDPGQGLRLIYYSQIVNDFQKGDIAEGYSVSREKKESFPLTVTSAQKNPTAFYLCASSIAGGSGNTIYFGEGSWLTVV.

CDR3 nucleotide sequence: TGTGCCAGCAGTTCGACTAGCGCCACGCAGTATTTT. Its translation is CASSSTSATQYF. V is TRBV28 and J is TRBJ2-3; 8 bases map to TRBD2. This CDR3 comprises 12 residues. CDR1 is MDHEN, CDR2 SYDVKM, per germline. Unmatched junction bases numbered 3, after V lost 4 bases and J lost 9 bases.

This clone showed up just a few times. This sequence joins TRBV6-1 and TRBJ1-1; no clear D gene. The CDR3 is 12 residues long. Germline CDR1 is MNHNS and CDR2 is SASEGT. Trimming stripped 10 bases from V and 1 base from J, with 10 bases between. The CDR3 is CATAVPNTEAFF. CDR3 nucleotides: TGTGCCACTGCAGTCCCGAACACTGAAGCTTTCTTT.

The genes are TRBV5-6 and TRBJ2-1; no reliable D call. CDR1 is SGHDT and CDR2 is YYEEEE in the germline V gene. The CDR3 is made up of 13 amino acids. V gave up 0 bases and J gave up 6 bases, with 7 bases separating them. In nucleotides, the CDR3 is TGTGCCAGCAGCTTGGCCAGTTCCAATGAGCAGTTCTTC. Protein sequence: CASSLASSNEQFF.

V and J are TRBV4-3 and TRBJ2-7; 9 bases are a match to TRBD1. Germline assignment: CDR1 LGHNA and CDR2 YSLEER. CDR3 length: 15 residues. V lost 3 bases to trimming and J lost 5 bases; unmatched junction nucleotides: 8. Here the CDR3 reads CASSQTGQGRDEQYF. The CDR3 DNA is TGCGCCAGCAGCCAGACGGGACAGGGACGCGACGAGCAGTACTTC.

This chain joins TRBV5-4 and TRBJ2-7; possible D gene TRBD2, 5 bases. The V and J ends lost 0 bases and 0 bases respectively, with 16 bases between them. The CDR3 is 17 residues long. CDR1 and CDR2 (germline): SGHNT, YYREEE (reference sequence). CDR3 nucleotides: TGTGCCAGCAGCTTGGGAGTCGGGAAACTATCCTCCTACGAGCAGTACTTC. Protein sequence: CASSLGVGKLSSYEQYF.

The gene calls are TRBV7-9 and TRBJ2-3, with a possible D match to TRBD2 (6 bases). CDR1 and CDR2 from the germline V gene are SEHNR and FQNEAQ (reference sequence). The CDR3 consists of 16 residues. The germline V and J ends were trimmed by 1 base and 0 bases, with 11 bases remaining between them. The DNA of the CDR3 is TGTGCCAGCAGCTTAGACCTGGGGGGAAGCACAGATACGCAGTATTTT. The encoded protein is CASSLDLGGSTDTQYF.

V is TRBV15 and J is TRBJ2-7, with 8 bases aligning to TRBD1. The CDR3 has 14 residues. The germline CDR1 and CDR2 sequences are LNHNV and YYDKDF (reference sequence). J lost 4 bases, V lost 1 base, and 3 bases had no gene match. Written as DNA, the CDR3 is TGTGCCACCAGCAGAGTGGACAGGGATTACGAGCAGTACTTC. Amino acid sequence: CATSRVDRDYEQYF.

The chain joins TRBV27 to TRBJ2-3, with TRBD1 identical over 7 bases. Germline CDR1 reads MNHEY; CDR2 reads SMNVEV (reference sequence). CDR3 length: 16 amino acids. The trim removed 2 bases at V and 4 bases at J, leaving 9 bases unmatched. The CDR3 loop is CASSLEQGPPADTQYF. The CDR3 DNA sequence: TGTGCCAGCAGTTTAGAACAGGGGCCCCCCGCAGATACGCAGTATTTT.

CDR3 loop: CASSISGGAGGELFF. CDR3 DNA sequence: TGTGCCAGTAGTATTTCGGGGGGGGCTGGCGGGGAGCTGTTTTTT. The V call is TRBV19, the J call TRBJ2-2; 8 nucleotides match TRBD2. With 3 bases clipped from V and 7 bases from J, the junction kept 7 bases outside the gene matches. Germline V gene lookup returns CDR1 LNHDA and CDR2 SQIVND (reference sequence). The length of the CDR3 is 15 residues.

This clone was observed once. V gene TRBV20-1 combines with J gene TRBJ2-3; D unclear. Per germline, CDR1 DFQATT and CDR2 SNEGSKA (reference sequence). The germline V and J ends were trimmed by 4 bases and 5 bases, with 7 bases remaining between them. This CDR3 region has 11 residues. CDR3 loop: CSAIRLDTQYF. CDR3 DNA: TGCAGTGCTATTCGGTTAGATACGCAGTATTTT.

The CDR3 is CASSLGLATADTQYF. In nucleotides, the CDR3 is TGTGCCAGCAGCCTTGGGCTAGCCACGGCAGATACGCAGTATTTT. The genes are TRBV7-6 and TRBJ2-3, with D possibly TRBD2 on 5 matching bases. CDR1 and CDR2 from the germline V gene are SGHVS and FNYEAQ. V lost 5 bases and J lost 4, with 16 bases in between. The CDR3 is made up of 15 amino acids. Looking up the rest from reference TRBV7-6 and TRBJ2-3 gives the full variable domain: GAGVSQSPRYKVTKRGQDVALRCDPISGHVSLYWYRQALGQGPEFLTYFNYEAQQDKSGLPNDRFSAERPEGSISTLTIQRTEQRDSAMYRCASSLGLATADTQYFGPGTRLTVL.

The rearrangement links TRBV19 to TRBJ2-3, with D possibly being TRBD1 (5 bases). Trimming pared 0 bases from V and 3 bases from J, leaving 7 bases between. The germline gives CDR1 LNHDA, CDR2 SQIVND (reference sequence). This CDR3 is 14 amino acids long. CDR3 DNA: TGTGCCAGTAGTATAGAGGACACAACAGATACGCAGTATTTT. Translated, it gives CASSIEDTTDTQYF.

The V call is TRBV6-1, the J call TRBJ2-5; D is unresolved. The CDR3 sequence is 12 residues long. V lost 5 bases, J lost 3 bases, and 7 bases lay in between. Looked up from germline, CDR1 is MNHNS and CDR2 is SASEGT. The CDR3 DNA sequence: TGTGCCAGCAGTTATGAGGAAGAGACCCAGTACTTC. It translates to CASSYEEETQYF.

The chain carries TRBV9 and TRBJ1-2; 9 positions match TRBD1. J lost 4 bases, V lost 3 bases, and 10 bases had no gene match. The CDR3 extends over 16 amino acids. The V gene's germline CDR1 is SGDLS and CDR2 YYNGEE. This CDR3 reads CASSGGGTGQIYGYTF. CDR3 in DNA: TGTGCCAGCAGCGGGGGGGGGACAGGGCAGATCTATGGCTACACCTTC.

The rearrangement uses TRBV4-1 and TRBJ1-5, with 8 bases matching TRBD1. Germline V CDR1 and CDR2: MGHRA, YSYEKL. The CDR3 is 16 residues long. V trimming: 0 bases; J trimming: 3 bases; junction bases outside the gene matches: 4. The CDR3 loop reads CASSQEGTGDNQPQHF. The CDR3 nucleotides read TGCGCCAGCAGCCAAGAAGGGACAGGCGACAATCAGCCCCAGCATTTT.

This clone has more than one count but fewer than ten. This chain joins TRBV7-8 and TRBJ2-7; D perhaps matches TRBD1 (5 bases). V was trimmed by 6 bases and J by 3 bases, leaving 15 bases between them. CDR3 length: 14 residues. From germline, CDR1 is SGHVS and CDR2 FQNEAQ. CDR3 in amino acids: CASSPRIRDYEQYF. CDR3 DNA: TGTGCCAGCAGTCCCAGGATCAGGGACTACGAGCAGTACTTC.

V gene TRBV18 combines with J gene TRBJ1-1; no clear D. Germline V gives CDR1 KGHSH, CDR2 LQKENI. Trimming left V 2 bases short and J 0 bases short, with 13 bases between. The CDR3 spans 16 residues. CDR3: CASSPFLGSMNTEAFF. CDR3 coding DNA: TGTGCCAGCTCACCATTCCTGGGCTCCATGAACACTGAAGCTTTCTTT.